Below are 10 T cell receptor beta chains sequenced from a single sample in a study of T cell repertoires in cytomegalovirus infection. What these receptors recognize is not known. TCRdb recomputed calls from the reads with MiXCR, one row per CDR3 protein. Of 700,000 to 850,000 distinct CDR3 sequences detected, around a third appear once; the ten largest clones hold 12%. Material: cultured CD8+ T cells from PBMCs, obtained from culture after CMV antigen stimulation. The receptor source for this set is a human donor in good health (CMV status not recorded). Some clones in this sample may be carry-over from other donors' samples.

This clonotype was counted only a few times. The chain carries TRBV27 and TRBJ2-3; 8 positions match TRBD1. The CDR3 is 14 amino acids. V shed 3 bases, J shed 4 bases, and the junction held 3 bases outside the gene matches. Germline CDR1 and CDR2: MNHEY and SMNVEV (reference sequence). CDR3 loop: CASSFRGRPDTQYF. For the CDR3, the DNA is TGTGCCAGCAGTTTCAGGGGGCGTCCAGATACGCAGTATTTT.

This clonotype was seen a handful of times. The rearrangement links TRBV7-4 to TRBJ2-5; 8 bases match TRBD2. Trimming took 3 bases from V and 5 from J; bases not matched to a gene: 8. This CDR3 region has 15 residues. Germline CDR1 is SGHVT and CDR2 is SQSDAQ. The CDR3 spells CASSFPAGGVETQYF. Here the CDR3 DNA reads TGTGCCAGCAGCTTCCCGGCGGGGGGCGTGGAGACCCAGTACTTC.

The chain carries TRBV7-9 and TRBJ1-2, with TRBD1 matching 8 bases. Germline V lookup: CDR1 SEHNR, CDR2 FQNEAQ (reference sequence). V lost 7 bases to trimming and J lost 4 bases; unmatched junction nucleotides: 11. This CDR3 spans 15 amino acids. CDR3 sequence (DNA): TGTGCCAGCACAAATGGGCCAGGGGGCTTCTATGGCTACACCTTC. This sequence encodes CASTNGPGGFYGYTF. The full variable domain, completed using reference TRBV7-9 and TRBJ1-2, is DTGVSQNPRHKITKRGQNVTFRCDPISEHNRLYWYRQTLGQGPEFLTYFQNEAQLEKSRLLSDRFSAERPKGSFSTLEIQRTEQGDSAMYLCASTNGPGGFYGYTFGSGTRLTVV.

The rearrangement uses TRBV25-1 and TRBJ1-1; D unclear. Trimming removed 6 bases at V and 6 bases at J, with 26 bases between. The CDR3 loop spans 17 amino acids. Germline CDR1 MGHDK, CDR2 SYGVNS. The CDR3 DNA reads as TGTGCCAGCAGCGAGGATTCACACAGTCTCCGTAGGGCTGAAGCTTTCTTT. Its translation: CASSEDSHSLRRAEAFF.

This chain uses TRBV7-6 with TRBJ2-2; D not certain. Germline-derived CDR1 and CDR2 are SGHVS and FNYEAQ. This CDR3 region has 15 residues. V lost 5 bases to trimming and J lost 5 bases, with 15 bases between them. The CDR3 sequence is CASSQKFGFTGELFF. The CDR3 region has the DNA TGTGCCAGCAGCCAGAAGTTCGGGTTTACCGGGGAGCTGTTTTTT.

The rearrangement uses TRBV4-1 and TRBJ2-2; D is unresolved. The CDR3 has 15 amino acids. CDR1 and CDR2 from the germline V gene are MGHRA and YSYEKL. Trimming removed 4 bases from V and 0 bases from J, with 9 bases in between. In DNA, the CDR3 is TGCGCCAGCAGCCCGGAACTTTCGAACACCGGGGAGCTGTTTTTT. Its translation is CASSPELSNTGELFF.

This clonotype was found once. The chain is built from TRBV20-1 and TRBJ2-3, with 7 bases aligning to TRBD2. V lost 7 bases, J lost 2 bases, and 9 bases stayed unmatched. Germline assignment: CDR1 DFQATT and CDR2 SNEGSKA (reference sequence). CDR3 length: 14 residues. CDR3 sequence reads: CSVPGLTFTDTQYF. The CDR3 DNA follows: TGCAGTGTTCCGGGACTAACTTTCACAGATACGCAGTATTTT.

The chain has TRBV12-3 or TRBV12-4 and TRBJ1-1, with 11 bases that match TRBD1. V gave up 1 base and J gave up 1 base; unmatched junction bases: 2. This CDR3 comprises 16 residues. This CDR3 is CASSLGTGGANTEAFF. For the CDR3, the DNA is TGTGCCAGCAGTTTAGGGACAGGGGGCGCGAACACTGAAGCTTTCTTT.

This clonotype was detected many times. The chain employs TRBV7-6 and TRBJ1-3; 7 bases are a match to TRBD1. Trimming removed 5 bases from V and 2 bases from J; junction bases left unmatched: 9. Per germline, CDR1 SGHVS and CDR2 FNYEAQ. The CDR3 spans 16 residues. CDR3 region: CASSGRQGDAGNTIYF. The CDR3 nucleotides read TGTGCCAGCAGCGGCAGACAGGGTGATGCTGGAAACACCATATATTTT.

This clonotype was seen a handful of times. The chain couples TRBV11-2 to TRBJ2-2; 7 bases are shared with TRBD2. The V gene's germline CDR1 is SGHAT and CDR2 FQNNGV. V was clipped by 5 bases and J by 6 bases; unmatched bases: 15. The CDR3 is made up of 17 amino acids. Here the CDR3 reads CASSPPAGLIGSGELFF. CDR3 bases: TGTGCCAGCAGCCCACCAGCGGGGCTAATCGGCTCCGGGGAGCTGTTTTTT. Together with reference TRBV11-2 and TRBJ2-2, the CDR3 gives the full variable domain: EAGVAQSPRYKIIEKRQSVAFWCNPISGHATLYWYQQILGQGPKLLIQFQNNGVVDDSQLPKDRFSAERLKGVDSTLKIQPAKLEDSAVYLCASSPPAGLIGSGELFFGEGSRLTVL.